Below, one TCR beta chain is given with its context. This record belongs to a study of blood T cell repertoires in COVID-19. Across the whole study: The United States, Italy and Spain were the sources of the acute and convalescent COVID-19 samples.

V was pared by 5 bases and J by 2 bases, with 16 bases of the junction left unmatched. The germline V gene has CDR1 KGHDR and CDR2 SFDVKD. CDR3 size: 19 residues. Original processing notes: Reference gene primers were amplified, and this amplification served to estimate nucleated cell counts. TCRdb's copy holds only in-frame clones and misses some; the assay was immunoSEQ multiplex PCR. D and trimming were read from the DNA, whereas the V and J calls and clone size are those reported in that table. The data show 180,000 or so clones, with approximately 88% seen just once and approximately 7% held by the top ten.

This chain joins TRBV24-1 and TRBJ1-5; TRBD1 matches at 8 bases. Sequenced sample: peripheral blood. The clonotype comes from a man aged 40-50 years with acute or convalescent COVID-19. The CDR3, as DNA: TGTGCCACCAGTGCCCGCCAGGGGGCAGGGACGTTACGCAATCAGCCCCAGCATTTT. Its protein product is CATSARQGAGTLRNQPQHF.